These 31 T cell receptor beta chains came from one sample sequenced in a study of T cells in Graves' hyperthyroidism and ophthalmopathy. Amplification of TCR beta CDR3 regions used RNA as the template. An initial round of RT-PCR targeting the TCR CDR3 relied on the HTBI primer set. TCRdb processed the multiplex PCR reads anew with MiXCR; each CDR3 protein has one entry. The repertoire holds 600,000 or so distinct CDR3 sequences, around 45% seen once, with nearly 8.5% in the top ten. The sample comprised peripheral blood or thyroid tissue (not recorded which). These receptors were collected from a woman aged 18-29 years with Graves' hyperthyroidism.

This clonotype was counted once. This chain links TRBV6-1 with TRBJ1-1, with 7 bases matching TRBD1. The CDR3 consists of 13 residues. The germline V gene has CDR1 MNHNS and CDR2 SASEGT. V shed 3 bases and J 9 bases; nucleotides not matched to a gene: 7. CDR3 residues: CASSEEGRGQAFF. The CDR3 nucleotides are TGTGCCAGCAGTGAGGAAGGGAGGGGGCAAGCTTTCTTT.

The chain employs TRBV25-1 and TRBJ1-2; D unresolved. CDR1 is MGHDK and CDR2 is SYGVNS in the germline V gene. CDR3 size: 9 residues. The germline V and J ends were trimmed by 9 bases and 4 bases, with 3 bases remaining between them. The CDR3 here is CARGYGYTF. The DNA of the CDR3 is TGTGCCAGGGGCTATGGCTACACCTTC.

A few counts support this clonotype. This chain uses TRBV29-1 with TRBJ2-2, with 8 bases that match TRBD2. The germline gives CDR1 SQVTM, CDR2 ANQGSEA. J lost 4 bases, V lost 5 bases, and 3 bases had no gene match. The CDR3 covers 13 residues. CDR3 nucleotide sequence: TGCAGCGTTTCGGGGGGGGGCACCGGGGAGCTGTTTTTT. This gives the protein CSVSGGGTGELFF.

J is TRBJ1-1 and V is TRBV10-3, with TRBD1 as a possible D gene (6 bases). The V end was cut by 3 bases, the J end by 1 base, with 12 bases between. The CDR3 length is 15 residues. Germline V gene data show CDR1 as ENHRY and CDR2 as SYGVKD. CDR3: CAISDGGQQNTEAFF. The CDR3 coding sequence is TGTGCCATCAGTGATGGGGGACAACAGAACACTGAAGCTTTCTTT.

This clonotype has only a few counts. The gene calls are TRBV6-6 and TRBJ1-2; perhaps TRBD1 as D (5 bases). This CDR3 has 15 residues. Trimming shortened V by 4 bases and J by 0 bases, and 12 bases separated the two germline ends. Germline V gene lookup returns CDR1 MNHNY and CDR2 SVGAGI (reference sequence). CDR3 sequence reads: CASSLRGRSNYGYTF. The CDR3 nucleotides read TGTGCCAGCAGTTTAAGGGGCAGATCTAACTATGGCTACACCTTC.

As DNA, the CDR3 is TGTGCCAGCAGCTTTCTGGACGCGACTAATCAGCCCCAGCATTTT. Encoded protein: CASSFLDATNQPQHF. V usage is TRBV11-2 and J usage is TRBJ1-5; D unresolved. The CDR3 totals 15 residues. The germline CDR1 and CDR2 sequences are SGHAT and FQNNGV. Trimming removed 3 bases at V and 4 bases at J, with 13 bases between.

The rearrangement uses TRBV9 and TRBJ1-1; 9 nucleotides match TRBD1. The CDR3 is made up of 14 amino acids. Trimming cost V 3 bases and J 10 bases; bases outside gene matches: 10. Germline CDR1 SGDLS, CDR2 YYNGEE. DNA for the CDR3: TGTGCCAGCAGCGCCCTACCGGGACAGGGAACAGCTTTCTTT. It encodes CASSALPGQGTAFF.

In its sample, this clonotype was seen many times. CDR3 region: CASSTSGTSSGTQETQYF. The CDR3 DNA sequence: TGTGCCAGCAGCACCTCCGGGACAAGTAGCGGAACCCAAGAGACCCAGTACTTC. This chain connects TRBV2 to TRBJ2-5, with D possibly being TRBD1 or TRBD2 (6 bases each). Trimming took off 6 bases at V and 1 base at J, with 24 bases between the two ends. Germline V gene data show CDR1 as SNHLY and CDR2 as FYNNEI. This CDR3 has 18 amino acids.

This chain joins TRBV29-1 and TRBJ2-6; 8 bases match TRBD1. CDR3 length equals 18 residues. Germline-derived CDR1 and CDR2 are SQVTM and ANQGSEA. V lost 6 bases to trimming and J lost 0 bases; unmatched junction nucleotides: 13. CDR3 nucleotide sequence: TGCAGCGTACGCGGGACAGGCCTCGCCCGCTCTGGGGCCAACGTCCTGACTTTC. Residues: CSVRGTGLARSGANVLTF.

This clonotype was detected ten times or more. The rearrangement joins TRBV10-3 to TRBJ2-3; 8 bases line up with TRBD2. Germline CDR1 and CDR2: ENHRY and SYGVKD. The CDR3 has 15 residues. Trimming took 0 bases from V and 4 from J; bases not matched to a gene: 3. CDR3 nucleotides: TGTGCCATCAGTGAGTCAAGCGGGAGCCCAGATACGCAGTATTTT. It is translated as CAISESSGSPDTQYF.

The chain has TRBV2 and TRBJ2-5; 7 nucleotides align to TRBD2. The V segment lost 7 bases and the J segment 5 bases; nucleotides outside the gene matches: 16. Germline CDR1 and CDR2: SNHLY and FYNNEI. This CDR3 has 16 residues. CDR3 bases: TGTGCCAGCACCCTCTCGGGAGGACATGGCCGCGAGACCCAGTACTTC. This codes for CASTLSGGHGRETQYF.

As concerns this clonotype: Being one base from a much bigger clone, this may be a read error. The chain couples TRBV2 to TRBJ1-5; D perhaps matches TRBD1 (5 bases). Trimming removed 6 bases from V and 0 bases from J, with 9 bases in between. The CDR3 runs 14 residues. Germline CDR1 and CDR2: SNHLY and FYNNEI. CDR3 sequence: CASREGYSNQPQHF. The CDR3 DNA sequence: TGTGCCAGCAGAGAGGGGTATAGCAATCAGCCCCAGCATTTT.

The genes are TRBV10-3 and TRBJ2-2; D unresolved. Germline V CDR1 and CDR2: ENHRY, SYGVKD. V dropped 4 bases and J dropped 8 bases, with 8 bases sitting between them. There are 12 residues in the CDR3. The CDR3 is CAISGPTGELFF. DNA of the CDR3: TGTGCCATCAGTGGTCCGACAGGGGAGCTGTTTTTT.

This clonotype has a count of ten or more. The rearrangement joins TRBV10-3 to TRBJ1-4, with D possibly being TRBD1 (5 bases). Per the germline V gene, CDR1 is ENHRY and CDR2 is SYGVKD. V was pared by 2 bases and J by 0 bases, with 16 bases between. The CDR3 has 18 residues. The CDR3 protein is CAISELWTPSATNEKLFF. CDR3 DNA: TGTGCCATCAGTGAGCTTTGGACACCTTCTGCAACTAATGAAAAACTGTTTTTT.

This clonotype was counted at least ten times. The chain couples TRBV7-8 to TRBJ1-4, with no clear D. This CDR3 region has 15 residues. V gave up 5 bases and J gave up 0 bases, with 10 bases separating them. Germline CDR1 is SGHVS and CDR2 is FQNEAQ. The CDR3, as DNA: TGTGCCAGCAGCAACAGACTTGCAACTAATGAAAAACTGTTTTTT. Amino acid sequence: CASSNRLATNEKLFF.

This clonotype was seen many times. The rearrangement joins TRBV10-2 to TRBJ1-2; 11 bases align to TRBD1. V shed 6 bases, J shed 5 bases, and the junction held 2 bases outside the gene matches. CDR1 and CDR2 (germline): WSHSY, SAAADI. This CDR3 spans 13 amino acids. CDR3 DNA sequence: TGCGCCAGCAGAGGGACAGGGGGTTATGGCTACACCTTC. Amino acid sequence: CASRGTGGYGYTF.

As to this clonotype: The junction does not match germline at one end; this may be a read error. The genes are TRBV5-5 and TRBJ2-7, with 7 positions matching TRBD2. This CDR3 is 15 amino acids long. Germline assignment: CDR1 SGHKS and CDR2 YYEKEE (reference sequence). Written as DNA, the CDR3 is TGTGCCAGCAGCTTGGCTAGCGGCCACTCCCACGAGCAGTACTTC. Its translation: CASSLASGHSHEQYF. The whole variable domain, remainder taken from reference TRBV5-5 and TRBJ2-7, is DAGVTQSPTHLIKTRGQQVTLRCSPISGHKSVSWYQQVLGQGPQFIFQYYEKEERGRGNFPDRFSARQFPNYSSELNVNALLLGDSALYLCASSLASGHSHEQYFGPGTRLTVT.

This chain uses TRBV19 with TRBJ1-4; D is perhaps TRBD1 (5 bases). CDR3 length: 14 residues. Germline CDR1 and CDR2: LNHDA and SQIVND (reference sequence). V lost 2 bases and J 8 bases, leaving 12 bases between the germline ends. CDR3 coding DNA: TGTGCCAGTAGTATAAAGCGACGGGACGAAAAACTGTTTTTT. This gives the protein CASSIKRRDEKLFF.

This clonotype was detected only a few times. The chain recombines TRBV7-9 with TRBJ2-7; D ambiguous. Germline values: CDR1 SEHNR, CDR2 FQNEAQ (reference sequence). This CDR3 region has 14 residues. Trimming pared 3 bases from V and 3 bases from J, leaving 12 bases between. The CDR3 sequence: CASSLDRGIYEQYF. In nucleotides, the CDR3 is TGTGCCAGCAGCTTGGATCGCGGTATCTACGAGCAGTACTTC.

The table lists this clonotype with a few counts. Its ends do not fully match the called genes, so a read error is possible. The chain links TRBV24-1 to TRBJ1-2; D remains ambiguous. Per the germline V gene, CDR1 is KGHDR and CDR2 is SFDVKD. The CDR3 is made up of 11 amino acids. CDR3 sequence reads: CATSGQPAIPF. The CDR3 DNA sequence: TGTGCCACCAGTGGGCAGCCGGCCATCCCCTTC.

In the case of this clonotype: With a much larger clone just one base away, this may be a read error. The chain uses TRBV29-1 and TRBJ2-7; D may be TRBD2 (5 bases). This CDR3 has 11 amino acids. Per the germline V gene, CDR1 is SQVTM and CDR2 is ANQGSEA. The CDR3 sequence is CSTGIGYEHYF. CDR3 nucleotide sequence: TGCAGCACGGGGATAGGCTACGAGCACTACTTC.

The sample holds a few counts of this clonotype. This rearrangement joins TRBV7-2 to TRBJ2-7; D assignment may be TRBD1 or TRBD2 (5 bases each). V was shortened by 1 base and J by 2 bases, with 15 bases between the two germline ends. The CDR3 covers 16 residues. Germline-derived CDR1 and CDR2 are SGHTA and FQGNSA. CDR3 region: CASSLGLGRAAYEQYF. The CDR3 DNA reads as TGTGCCAGCAGCTTAGGGCTGGGGCGGGCGGCCTACGAGCAGTACTTC.

The J gene is TRBJ1-2, the V gene TRBV24-1; 8 positions agree with TRBD1. The J segment lost 0 bases and the V segment lost 2 bases, leaving 7 bases of the junction unmatched. The CDR3 has 17 amino acids. Germline lookup yields CDR1 KGHDR and CDR2 SFDVKD. The CDR3 nucleotides read TGTGCCACCAGTGATTCGACAGGGGAGGGAACTAACTATGGCTACACCTTC. It encodes CATSDSTGEGTNYGYTF.

This clonotype was seen many times. The gene calls are TRBV9 and TRBJ1-5, with a tentative D call TRBD1 (6 bases). V lost 2 bases to trimming and J lost 2 bases, with 11 bases between them. This CDR3 comprises 15 residues. Germline loops: CDR1 SGDLS, CDR2 YYNGEE. The CDR3 DNA reads TGTGCCAGCAGCGTCGGGGGCAGTGGCAATCAGCCCCAGCATTTT. It is translated as CASSVGGSGNQPQHF.

This clonotype was counted ten times or more. This sequence joins TRBV25-1 and TRBJ1-4; TRBD1 is a possible D gene (6 bases). The CDR3 totals 15 residues. Trimming removed 5 bases at V and 0 bases at J, with 10 bases between. CDR1 is MGHDK, CDR2 SYGVNS, per germline. The DNA of the CDR3 is TGTGCCAGCAGTCTGGGGGCGGCAACTAATGAAAAACTGTTTTTT. Its translation: CASSLGAATNEKLFF.

The sample holds many counts of this clonotype. The rearrangement links TRBV24-1 to TRBJ2-5; 7 bases agree with TRBD1. This CDR3 region has 15 residues. Trimming removed 4 bases from V and 5 bases from J; junction bases left unmatched: 9. CDR1 is KGHDR and CDR2 is SFDVKD in the germline V gene. CDR3 coding DNA: TGTGCCACCAGTGACGCGACAGGGATCGTGGAGACCCAGTACTTC. Translating it yields CATSDATGIVETQYF.

The genes are TRBV19 and TRBJ1-2; tentatively, D is TRBD1 (6 bases). Germline V CDR1 and CDR2: LNHDA, SQIVND (reference sequence). This CDR3 is built from 14 residues. Trimming left V 6 bases short and J 4 bases short, with 15 bases between. This chain's CDR3 is CASRLQGSVYGYTF. CDR3 coding DNA: TGTGCCAGTAGGTTACAGGGAAGCGTCTATGGCTACACCTTC.

This clonotype was detected many times. The rearrangement joins TRBV7-2 to TRBJ1-6; D remains unclear. V lost 3 bases, J lost 8 bases, and 14 bases lay in between. CDR1 is SGHTA and CDR2 is FQGNSA in the germline V gene. The CDR3 runs 15 residues. CDR3 nucleotide sequence: TGTGCCAGCAGCTTGATGGGCCTCCGCTATTCACCCCTCCACTTT. Its protein is CASSLMGLRYSPLHF. The full variable domain, with the rest looked up from reference TRBV7-2 and TRBJ1-6, is GAGVSQSPSNKVTEKGKDVELRCDPISGHTALYWYRQSLGQGLEFLIYFQGNSAPDKSGLPSDRFSAERTGGSVSTLTIQRTQQEDSAVYLCASSLMGLRYSPLHFGNGTRLTVT.

The chain couples TRBV7-2 to TRBJ1-2, with a weak D call TRBD1 (6 bases). The CDR3 has 14 residues. V dropped 3 bases and J dropped 6 bases, with 14 bases sitting between them. The germline V gene has CDR1 SGHTA and CDR2 FQGNSA. The CDR3 DNA reads TGTGCCAGCAGCTTTGCACAGGGTGTAGATGGCTACACCTTC. The encoded protein is CASSFAQGVDGYTF.

The chain links TRBV20-1 to TRBJ1-5; 9 nucleotides align to TRBD1. The CDR3 runs to 17 residues. J lost 7 bases, V lost 3 bases, and 16 bases had no gene match. CDR1 DFQATT and CDR2 SNEGSKA come from the germline V gene (reference sequence). In DNA form, the CDR3 reads TGCAGTGCTAGTCGAGGACAGGGGCCAACCCTCCTACAGCCCCAGCATTTT. Translation gives CSASRGQGPTLLQPQHF.

The chain has TRBV7-9 and TRBJ2-7; D is unclear. V lost 3 bases, J lost 3 bases, and 9 bases lay in between. The CDR3 length is 13 residues. In germline, CDR1 is SEHNR, CDR2 FQNEAQ (reference sequence). The CDR3 here is CASSFHQNYEQYF. CDR3 coding DNA: TGTGCCAGCAGCTTCCACCAAAACTACGAGCAGTACTTC.